The 28 T cell receptor beta chains below all came from one sample that was sequenced in a study of shared clonotypes between healthy human individuals. Positively selected for CCR7, the CD45RO-negative cells used as naive CD8 cells excluded terminally differentiated effector memory CD45RA+ cells. Profiling relied on immunoSEQ multiplex PCR, and the TCRdb table lists in-frame clones only, not all of them. The repertoire holds millions of clones, with about 95% as singletons. The sample taken for sequencing was naive CD8+ T cells sorted from blood. These receptors were obtained from a man aged 18 to 35 in good health.

The V gene is TRBV6-5, the J gene TRBJ1-2; 7 positions match TRBD1. The junction had 6 bases not matched to a gene; V was cut back by 6 bases and J by 8 bases. Germline loops: CDR1 MNHEY, CDR2 SVGAGI. The CDR3 spans 12 residues. Written as DNA, the CDR3 is TGTGCCAGCAGCGCCGACAGGGCCGGCTACACCTTC. It specifies CASSADRAGYTF.

V and J are TRBV9 and TRBJ1-6, with TRBD1 matching 9 bases. CDR3 length equals 14 residues. V lost 3 bases and J lost 10; bases outside the gene matches: 5. The germline V gene encodes CDR1 SGDLS and CDR2 YYNGEE. CDR3: CASSETGGNSPLHF. CDR3 nucleotides: TGTGCCAGCAGCGAAACAGGGGGCAACTCACCCCTCCACTTT.

The V gene is TRBV5-1, the J gene TRBJ2-1; D gene uncertain. With 5 bases removed from V and 0 bases from J, the gap between germline ends came to 6 bases. CDR3 size: 13 residues. In germline, CDR1 is SGHRS, CDR2 YFSETQ. CDR3 in amino acids: CASRGISYNEQFF. The DNA for the CDR3 is TGCGCCAGCAGGGGTATCTCCTACAATGAGCAGTTCTTC.

The chain links TRBV9 to TRBJ1-6, with D uncertain. The germline gives CDR1 SGDLS, CDR2 YYNGEE. Trimming cost V 0 bases and J 12 bases, with 7 bases left between them. The CDR3 contains 12 residues. In nucleotides, the CDR3 is TGTGCCAGCAGCGTAGATACGGAACCCCTCCACTTT. Protein product: CASSVDTEPLHF.

Regarding this clone: Other nucleotide sequences from this sample produce the same CDR3. The J gene is TRBJ2-7, the V gene TRBV6-5; D is ambiguous. There are 13 residues in the CDR3. CDR1 is MNHEY and CDR2 is SVGAGI in the germline V gene. V was trimmed by 6 bases and J by 1 base, leaving 10 bases between them. CDR3 coding DNA: TGTGCCAGCAGCCCGAGAGGATCCTACGAGCAGTACTTC. Translated, it gives CASSPRGSYEQYF.

This rearrangement joins TRBV28 to TRBJ2-7; D gene unclear. Germline CDR1 and CDR2: MDHEN and SYDVKM. V was trimmed by 3 bases and J by 6 bases, leaving 9 bases between them. This CDR3 is built from 12 residues. CDR3 DNA sequence: TGTGCCAGCAGTTTGGCGTATATCGAGCAGTACTTC. Translating it yields CASSLAYIEQYF.

The chain employs TRBV6-5 and TRBJ1-1; tentative D call: TRBD1 (5 bases). The CDR3 spans 15 residues. Trimming shortened V by 6 bases and J by 1 base, and 15 bases separated the two germline ends. The germline gives CDR1 MNHEY, CDR2 SVGAGI. CDR3 DNA: TGTGCCAGCAGGGTACTCGGGACGGCGAACACTGAAGCTTTCTTT. This codes for CASRVLGTANTEAFF.

The CDR3 sequence is CASSSPNEQYF. The CDR3 nucleotides read TGTGCCAGCAGCTCCCCCAACGAGCAGTACTTC. The chain is built from TRBV7-8 and TRBJ2-7; no firm D call. CDR1 and CDR2 from the germline V gene are SGHVS and FQNEAQ. The V and J ends lost 4 bases and 5 bases respectively, with 6 bases between them. There are 11 residues in the CDR3.

The chain has TRBV4-1 and TRBJ1-5; D is possibly TRBD1 (5 bases). Germline V lookup: CDR1 MGHRA, CDR2 YSYEKL. V lost 0 bases to trimming and J lost 5 bases, with 20 bases between them. CDR3 length: 18 amino acids. The CDR3 here is CASSQETGAPGIHQPQHF. The CDR3 region has the DNA TGCGCCAGCAGCCAAGAGACCGGGGCCCCCGGAATACATCAGCCCCAGCATTTT.

This sequence joins TRBV7-6 and TRBJ1-6; no clear D gene. The CDR3 has 14 residues. Trimming stripped 0 bases from V and 8 bases from J, with 8 bases between. Germline-derived CDR1 and CDR2 are SGHVS and FNYEAQ. For the CDR3, the DNA is TGTGCCAGCAGCTTAGCAGGCTACGATTCACCCCTCCACTTT. Translating gives CASSLAGYDSPLHF.

Details on this clone: Other DNA sequences in the same sample also yield this CDR3. The V gene is TRBV30, the J gene TRBJ2-7; D call uncertain. There are 11 residues in the CDR3. The V and J ends lost 1 base and 3 bases respectively, with 4 bases between them. Germline CDR1 GTSNPN, CDR2 SVGIG (reference sequence). The CDR3 bases are TGTGCCTGGAGTGAGGGCTACGAGCAGTACTTC. Translation: CAWSEGYEQYF. Together with reference TRBV30 and TRBJ2-7, the CDR3 gives the full variable domain: SQTIHQWPATLVQPVGSPLSLECTVEGTSNPNLYWYRQAAGRGLQLLFYSVGIGQISSEVPQNLSASRPQDRQFILSSKKLLLSDSGFYLCAWSEGYEQYFGPGTRLTVT.

The chain has TRBV5-4 and TRBJ1-1; D gene unclear. Germline lookup yields CDR1 SGHNT and CDR2 YYREEE (reference sequence). This CDR3 is built from 16 residues. The V end was cut by 0 bases, the J end by 6 bases, with 18 bases between. CDR3 nucleotide sequence: TGTGCCAGCAGCTTGGTAATGATGGAAGGTAGGGCTGAAGCTTTCTTT. Translating gives CASSLVMMEGRAEAFF. The entire variable domain, with the rest obtained from reference TRBV5-4 and TRBJ1-1, is as follows: ETGVTQSPTHLIKTRGQQVTLRCSSQSGHNTVSWYQQALGQGPQFIFQYYREEENGRGNFPPRFSGLQFPNYSSELNVNALELDDSALYLCASSLVMMEGRAEAFFGQGTRLTVV.

The genes are TRBV2 and TRBJ2-7; TRBD2 agrees at 9 bases. The CDR3 has 13 residues. J lost 5 bases, V lost 5 bases, and 4 bases had no gene match. In germline, CDR1 is SNHLY, CDR2 FYNNEI. CDR3 sequence: CASSSGRRDEQYF. The CDR3 DNA follows: TGTGCCAGCAGTAGCGGGAGGAGAGACGAGCAGTACTTC.

Details on this clone: The sample carries other DNA sequences with the same CDR3. The V and J genes are TRBV28 and TRBJ2-2; 8 bases match TRBD1. Germline lookup yields CDR1 MDHEN and CDR2 SYDVKM. Trimming removed 2 bases from V and 3 bases from J; junction bases left unmatched: 2. The CDR3 spans 15 residues. CDR3 nucleotide sequence: TGTGCCAGCAGTTTAACGACAGGGGACACCGGGGAGCTGTTTTTT. It codes for CASSLTTGDTGELFF.

The genes are TRBV30 and TRBJ2-5; TRBD2 is a possible D gene (6 bases). This CDR3 is built from 14 residues. V dropped 1 base and J dropped 2 bases, with 11 bases sitting between them. CDR1 is GTSNPN, CDR2 SVGIG, per germline (reference sequence). The CDR3 sequence is CAWSGRGQQETQYF. The CDR3 DNA reads TGTGCCTGGAGTGGGCGGGGCCAGCAAGAGACCCAGTACTTC.

This chain uses TRBV11-2 with TRBJ2-3, with D perhaps matching TRBD1 or TRBD2 (6 bases each). Trimming shortened V by 2 bases and J by 4 bases, and 25 bases separated the two germline ends. The CDR3 has 19 amino acids. The germline gives CDR1 SGHAT, CDR2 FQNNGV. CDR3 protein: CASSLSRGSGGDPPDTQYF. The CDR3, as DNA: TGTGCCAGCAGCTTAAGCAGGGGCTCCGGCGGGGACCCACCAGATACGCAGTATTTT.

The table lists this clone with a few counts. The DNA for the CDR3 is TGTGCCACTCAGGGGGAAGGATATGGCTACACCTTC. Its translation: CATQGEGYGYTF. The chain joins TRBV25-1 to TRBJ1-2, with 7 bases fitting TRBD1. Germline V gene sequence: CDR1 MGHDK, CDR2 SYGVNS. The J segment lost 5 bases and the V segment lost 10 bases, leaving 7 bases of the junction unmatched. The CDR3 is 12 residues long.

To note about this clone: Other nucleotide sequences in the sample specify the same CDR3. The J gene is TRBJ2-1, the V gene TRBV30; 12 bases align to TRBD2. The germline V gene has CDR1 GTSNPN and CDR2 SVGIG (reference sequence). CDR3 length: 13 amino acids. After removal of 2 bases from V and 9 bases from J, the junction contained 2 bases not matched to a gene. The CDR3 protein is CAWSLAGGSEQFF. The CDR3 DNA sequence: TGTGCCTGGAGTCTAGCGGGAGGGAGTGAGCAGTTCTTC.

The chain combines TRBV25-1 with TRBJ1-3, with 7 bases that match TRBD1. The CDR3 has 15 residues. Trimming cost V 6 bases and J 0 bases; bases outside gene matches: 5. In germline, CDR1 is MGHDK, CDR2 SYGVNS. The CDR3 DNA reads as TGTGCCAGCAGAGAGACAGGGCCCTCTGGAAACACCATATATTTT. It codes for CASRETGPSGNTIYF.

This chain links TRBV4-3 with TRBJ1-2; 8 bases agree with TRBD1. J lost 4 bases, V lost 1 base, and 5 bases had no gene match. This CDR3 comprises 15 residues. Germline CDR1 LGHNA, CDR2 YSLEER. CDR3 DNA sequence: TGCGCCAGCAGCCAAGGGACAGGGACCCTCTATGGCTACACCTTC. Protein sequence: CASSQGTGTLYGYTF.

V gene TRBV7-9 combines with J gene TRBJ1-2, with TRBD1 matching over 9 bases. CDR3 length equals 15 residues. With 1 base clipped from V and 8 bases from J, the junction kept 8 bases outside the gene matches. Germline V gives CDR1 SEHNR, CDR2 FQNEAQ (reference sequence). The CDR3 DNA sequence: TGTGCCAGCAGCTTAGTTCTGGGACAGGGTGGCGGCTACACCTTC. Its translation is CASSLVLGQGGGYTF. The full variable domain, rest sourced from reference TRBV7-9 and TRBJ1-2, is DTGVSQNPRHKITKRGQNVTFRCDPISEHNRLYWYRQTLGQGPEFLTYFQNEAQLEKSRLLSDRFSAERPKGSFSTLEIQRTEQGDSAMYLCASSLVLGQGGGYTFGSGTRLTVV.

The chain uses TRBV19 and TRBJ2-3, with 12 bases aligning to TRBD2. The CDR3 has 15 amino acids. The V gene's germline CDR1 is LNHDA and CDR2 SQIVND (reference sequence). Trimming cost V 4 bases and J 5 bases; bases outside gene matches: 4. For the CDR3, the DNA is TGTGCCAGTAGTAGGACTAGCGGGATCGGAGATACGCAGTATTTT. This codes for CASSRTSGIGDTQYF.

The rearrangement uses TRBV4-1 and TRBJ2-7, with D perhaps TRBD2 (5 bases). Per germline, CDR1 MGHRA and CDR2 YSYEKL. Trimming removed 0 bases from V and 3 bases from J, with 12 bases in between. This CDR3 comprises 15 residues. CDR3 residues: CASSQDSSAGYEQYF. The CDR3 coding sequence is TGCGCCAGCAGCCAAGATTCTAGTGCGGGCTACGAGCAGTACTTC.

This chain connects TRBV11-2 to TRBJ2-7; 11 bases are shared with TRBD2. After removal of 1 base from V and 1 base from J, the junction contained 9 bases not matched to a gene. This CDR3 has 18 amino acids. CDR1 is SGHAT, CDR2 FQNNGV, per germline. CDR3 sequence reads: CASSLATSGSMGSYEQYF. The CDR3 region has the DNA TGTGCCAGCAGCTTAGCTACTAGCGGGAGTATGGGTTCCTACGAGCAGTACTTC.

The V gene is TRBV27, the J gene TRBJ2-2, with 15 bases matching TRBD2. Per the germline V gene, CDR1 is MNHEY and CDR2 is SMNVEV (reference sequence). CDR3 length: 17 amino acids. Trimming removed 4 bases from V and 6 bases from J; junction bases left unmatched: 6. This CDR3 is CASSWGLAGGGPGELFF. In DNA form, the CDR3 reads TGTGCCAGCAGTTGGGGACTAGCGGGAGGAGGGCCCGGGGAGCTGTTTTTT.

The chain recombines TRBV5-4 with TRBJ2-1, with 10 bases fitting TRBD2. The CDR3 contains 14 residues. The V and J ends lost 2 bases and 5 bases, in that order; junction bases with no gene match: 1. Germline values: CDR1 SGHNT, CDR2 YYREEE (reference sequence). In nucleotides, the CDR3 is TGTGCCAGCAGCTTCCTAGCGGGGGACAATGAGCAGTTCTTC. This codes for CASSFLAGDNEQFF.

The V gene is TRBV2, the J gene TRBJ2-7; D is uncertain. The V and J ends lost 6 bases and 0 bases respectively, with 15 bases between them. Germline lookup yields CDR1 SNHLY and CDR2 FYNNEI. The length of the CDR3 is 15 residues. The CDR3 DNA reads TGTGCCAGCAGCACAGCCGACGGAAGCTCCTACGAGCAGTACTTC. It translates to CASSTADGSSYEQYF. The full variable domain, rest sourced from reference TRBV2 and TRBJ2-7, is EPEVTQTPSHQVTQMGQEVILRCVPISNHLYFYWYRQILGQKVEFLVSFYNNEISEKSEIFDDQFSVERPDGSNFTLKIRSTKLEDSAMYFCASSTADGSSYEQYFGPGTRLTVT.

J is TRBJ2-2 and V is TRBV25-1, with D perhaps matching TRBD1 (6 bases). Per germline, CDR1 MGHDK and CDR2 SYGVNS. The CDR3 extends over 17 amino acids. Trimming pared 6 bases from V and 6 bases from J, leaving 23 bases between. The CDR3 spells CASSLTGLLDGAGELFF. For the CDR3, the DNA is TGTGCCAGCAGCTTGACAGGCTTACTCGATGGCGCCGGGGAGCTGTTTTTT.